This T cell receptor beta chain was sequenced for a study of T-cell memory formation after mild COVID-19. Germline V gene data show CDR1 as SEHNR and CDR2 as FQNEAQ (reference sequence). Trimming stripped 8 bases from V and 0 bases from J, with 10 bases between. This CDR3 is 13 amino acids long. TCRdb used MiXCR to reprocess the 5' RACE reads, holding one entry per CDR3 protein. This sample has about 180,000 distinct CDR3 sequences, with less than 20% found just once. This TCR derives from a man in his late teens or twenties who had mild COVID-19 (a few samples of this study predate the infection). Cell type and time point are not known. The rearrangement joins TRBV7-9 to TRBJ1-1, with D possibly TRBD1 on 6 matching bases. Material for sequencing was PBMCs or a T cell subset sorted from them (not recorded which). The CDR3 protein is CASGGQLNTEAFF. CDR3 DNA: TGTGCCAGCGGAGGACAGCTGAACACTGAAGCTTTCTTT.